This TCR beta chain was identified during a study of blood T cell repertoires in COVID-19. Measured with immunoSEQ multiplex PCR; TCRdb has only the in-frame clones, and not every one. The sample carries approximately 200,000 clones, 80% to 90% recorded once. This clonotype originated in a woman under 30 in a cohort exposed to, infected with or recovered from COVID-19 (not recorded which). Sequencing was done on a sample of PBMCs or T cells enriched from blood (not recorded which).

In DNA form, the CDR3 reads TGTGCCAGCAGCTTTGACAGGGAGTACGAGCAGTACTTC. It codes for CASSFDREYEQYF. The chain carries TRBV7-9 and TRBJ2-7, with TRBD1 matching 7 bases. The CDR3 runs to 13 residues. Trimming removed 3 bases from V and 4 bases from J; junction bases left unmatched: 3. Germline V gene data show CDR1 as SEHNR and CDR2 as FQNEAQ (reference sequence).